A single count supports the clone carrying this TCR beta chain. The V and J ends lost 6 bases and 0 bases respectively, with 9 bases between them. Germline CDR1 SQVTM, CDR2 ANQGSEA. CDR3 length equals 12 residues. This entry is derived from a study of PD-1 and CTLA-4 blockade in melanoma. Here immunoSEQ multiplex PCR was the method, and the copy in TCRdb shows in-frame clones only, minus some. Among tens of thousands of clones listed, roughly 89% were seen once. The sequencing used CD8+ T cells from peripheral blood, collected before anti-PD-1 treatment. The chain has TRBV29-1 and TRBJ2-7; TRBD1 is a possible D gene (5 bases). The clonotype comes from a human donor with melanoma. CDR3 sequence reads: CSVLTASYEQYF. As DNA, the CDR3 is TGCAGCGTGCTGACAGCCTCCTACGAGCAGTACTTC.